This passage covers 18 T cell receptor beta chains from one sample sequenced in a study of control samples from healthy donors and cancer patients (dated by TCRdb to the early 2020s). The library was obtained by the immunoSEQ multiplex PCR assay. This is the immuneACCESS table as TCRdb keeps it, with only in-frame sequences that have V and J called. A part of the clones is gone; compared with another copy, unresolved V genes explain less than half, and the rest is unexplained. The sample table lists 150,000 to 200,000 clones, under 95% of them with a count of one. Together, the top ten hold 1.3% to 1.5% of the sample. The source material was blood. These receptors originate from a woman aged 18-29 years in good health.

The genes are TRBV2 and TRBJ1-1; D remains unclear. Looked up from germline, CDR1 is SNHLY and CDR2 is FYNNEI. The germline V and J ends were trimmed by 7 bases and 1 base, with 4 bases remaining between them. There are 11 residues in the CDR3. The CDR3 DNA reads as TGTGCCAGCAAAGCGAACACTGAAGCTTTCTTT. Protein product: CASKANTEAFF. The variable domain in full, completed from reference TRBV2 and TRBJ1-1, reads EPEVTQTPSHQVTQMGQEVILRCVPISNHLYFYWYRQILGQKVEFLVSFYNNEISEKSEIFDDQFSVERPDGSNFTLKIRSTKLEDSAMYFCASKANTEAFFGQGTRLTVV.

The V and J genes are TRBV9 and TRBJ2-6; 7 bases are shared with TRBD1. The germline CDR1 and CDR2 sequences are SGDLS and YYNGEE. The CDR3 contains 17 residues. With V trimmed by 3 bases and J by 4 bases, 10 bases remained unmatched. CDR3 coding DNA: TGTGCCAGCAGCGGGCACAGGGGTGGGTACGGGGCCAACGTCCTGACTTTC. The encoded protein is CASSGHRGGYGANVLTF.

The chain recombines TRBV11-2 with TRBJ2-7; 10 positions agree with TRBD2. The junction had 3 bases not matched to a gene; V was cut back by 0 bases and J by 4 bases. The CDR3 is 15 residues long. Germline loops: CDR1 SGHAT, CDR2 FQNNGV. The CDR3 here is CASSLEASGSYEQYF. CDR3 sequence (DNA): TGTGCCAGCAGCTTAGAAGCTAGCGGGAGTTACGAGCAGTACTTC.

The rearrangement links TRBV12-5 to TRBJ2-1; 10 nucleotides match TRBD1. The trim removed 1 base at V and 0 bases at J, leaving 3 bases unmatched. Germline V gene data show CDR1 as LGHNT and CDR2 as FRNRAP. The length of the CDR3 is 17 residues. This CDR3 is CASGLGQGANSYNEQFF. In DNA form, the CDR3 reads TGTGCTAGTGGTTTGGGACAGGGGGCAAACTCCTACAATGAGCAGTTCTTC.

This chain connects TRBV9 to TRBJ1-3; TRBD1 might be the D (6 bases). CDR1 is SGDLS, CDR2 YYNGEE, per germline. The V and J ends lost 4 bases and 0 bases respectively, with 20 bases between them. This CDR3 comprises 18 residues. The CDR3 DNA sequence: TGTGCCAGCAGCCAAACCTCCGGGACACTTAGCTCTGGAAACACCATATATTTT. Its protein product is CASSQTSGTLSSGNTIYF.

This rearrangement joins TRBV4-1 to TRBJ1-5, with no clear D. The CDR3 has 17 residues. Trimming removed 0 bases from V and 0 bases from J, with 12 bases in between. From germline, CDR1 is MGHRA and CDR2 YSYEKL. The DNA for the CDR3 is TGCGCCAGCAGCCAAGACTTGAGATGGCTTAGCAATCAGCCCCAGCATTTT. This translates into CASSQDLRWLSNQPQHF.

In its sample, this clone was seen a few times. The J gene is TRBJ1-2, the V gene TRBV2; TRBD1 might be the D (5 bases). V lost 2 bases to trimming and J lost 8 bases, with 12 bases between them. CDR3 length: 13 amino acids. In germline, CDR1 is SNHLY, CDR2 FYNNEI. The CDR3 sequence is CASSENGGRGYTF. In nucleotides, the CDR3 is TGTGCCAGCAGTGAAAATGGGGGAAGGGGCTACACCTTC.

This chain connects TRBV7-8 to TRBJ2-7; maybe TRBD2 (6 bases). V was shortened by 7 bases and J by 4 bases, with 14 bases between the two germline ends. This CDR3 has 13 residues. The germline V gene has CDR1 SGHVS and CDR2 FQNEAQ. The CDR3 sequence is CASNSIGGYEQYF. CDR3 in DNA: TGTGCCAGCAACTCAATTGGGGGGTACGAGCAGTACTTC.

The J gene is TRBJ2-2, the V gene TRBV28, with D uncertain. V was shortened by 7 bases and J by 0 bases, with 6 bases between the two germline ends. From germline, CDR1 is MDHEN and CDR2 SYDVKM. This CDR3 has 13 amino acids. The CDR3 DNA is TGTGCCAGCACCCTATCGAACACCGGGGAGCTGTTTTTT. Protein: CASTLSNTGELFF.

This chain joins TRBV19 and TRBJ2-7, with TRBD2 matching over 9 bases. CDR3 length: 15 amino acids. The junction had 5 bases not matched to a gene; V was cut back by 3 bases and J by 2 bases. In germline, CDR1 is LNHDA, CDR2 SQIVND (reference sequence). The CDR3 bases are TGTGCCAGTAGTATCCAGGCTAGCGGGACCTACGAGCAGTACTTC. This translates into CASSIQASGTYEQYF.

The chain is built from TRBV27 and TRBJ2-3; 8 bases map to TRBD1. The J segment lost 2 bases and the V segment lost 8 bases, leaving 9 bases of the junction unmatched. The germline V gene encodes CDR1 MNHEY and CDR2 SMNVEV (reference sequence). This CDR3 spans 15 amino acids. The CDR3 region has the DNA TGTGCCAGCCACGCCACAGGGGGATACACAGATACGCAGTATTTT. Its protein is CASHATGGYTDTQYF.

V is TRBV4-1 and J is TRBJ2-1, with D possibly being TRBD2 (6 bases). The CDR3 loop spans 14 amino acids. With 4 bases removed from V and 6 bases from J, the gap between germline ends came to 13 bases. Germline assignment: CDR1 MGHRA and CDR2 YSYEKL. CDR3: CASSRSGLINEQFF. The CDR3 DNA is TGCGCCAGCAGCCGCTCGGGACTTATCAATGAGCAGTTCTTC.

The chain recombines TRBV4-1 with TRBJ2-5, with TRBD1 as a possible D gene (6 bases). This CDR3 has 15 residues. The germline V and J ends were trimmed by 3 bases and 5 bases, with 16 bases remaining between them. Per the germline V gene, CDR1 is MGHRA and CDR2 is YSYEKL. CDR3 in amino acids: CASSHTNDRLETQYF. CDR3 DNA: TGCGCCAGCAGCCATACCAATGACAGGTTGGAGACCCAGTACTTC.

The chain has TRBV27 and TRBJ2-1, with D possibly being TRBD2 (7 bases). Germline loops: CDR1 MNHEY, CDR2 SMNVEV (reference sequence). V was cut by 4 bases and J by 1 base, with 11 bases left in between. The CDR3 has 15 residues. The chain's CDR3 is CASSSAGASYNEQFF. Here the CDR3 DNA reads TGTGCCAGCAGTTCGGCGGGGGCGTCCTACAATGAGCAGTTCTTC.

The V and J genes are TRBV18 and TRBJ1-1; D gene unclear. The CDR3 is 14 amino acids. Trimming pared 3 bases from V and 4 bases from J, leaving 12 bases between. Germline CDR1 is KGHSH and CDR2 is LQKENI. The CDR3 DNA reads TGTGCCAGCTCACCCCGTGGGGAGAGCACTGAAGCTTTCTTT. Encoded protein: CASSPRGESTEAFF.

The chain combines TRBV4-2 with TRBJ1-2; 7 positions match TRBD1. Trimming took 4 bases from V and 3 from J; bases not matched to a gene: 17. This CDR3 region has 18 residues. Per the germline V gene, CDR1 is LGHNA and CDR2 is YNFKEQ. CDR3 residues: CASSPPPGSTGDDYGYTF. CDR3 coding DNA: TGTGCCAGCAGCCCACCGCCCGGCTCCACAGGGGACGACTATGGCTACACCTTC.

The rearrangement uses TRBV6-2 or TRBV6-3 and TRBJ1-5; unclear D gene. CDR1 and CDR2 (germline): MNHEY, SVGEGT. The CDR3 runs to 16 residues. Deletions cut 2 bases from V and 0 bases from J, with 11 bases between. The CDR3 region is CASSYDRLNSNQPQHF. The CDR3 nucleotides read TGTGCCAGCAGTTACGACCGACTAAATAGCAATCAGCCCCAGCATTTT.

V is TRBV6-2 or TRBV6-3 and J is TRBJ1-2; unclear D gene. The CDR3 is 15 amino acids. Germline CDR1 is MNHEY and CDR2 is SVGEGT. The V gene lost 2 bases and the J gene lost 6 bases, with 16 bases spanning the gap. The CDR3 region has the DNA TGTGCCAGCAGTTACCGCCCCTCAGAGGACGATGGCTACACCTTC. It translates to CASSYRPSEDDGYTF.